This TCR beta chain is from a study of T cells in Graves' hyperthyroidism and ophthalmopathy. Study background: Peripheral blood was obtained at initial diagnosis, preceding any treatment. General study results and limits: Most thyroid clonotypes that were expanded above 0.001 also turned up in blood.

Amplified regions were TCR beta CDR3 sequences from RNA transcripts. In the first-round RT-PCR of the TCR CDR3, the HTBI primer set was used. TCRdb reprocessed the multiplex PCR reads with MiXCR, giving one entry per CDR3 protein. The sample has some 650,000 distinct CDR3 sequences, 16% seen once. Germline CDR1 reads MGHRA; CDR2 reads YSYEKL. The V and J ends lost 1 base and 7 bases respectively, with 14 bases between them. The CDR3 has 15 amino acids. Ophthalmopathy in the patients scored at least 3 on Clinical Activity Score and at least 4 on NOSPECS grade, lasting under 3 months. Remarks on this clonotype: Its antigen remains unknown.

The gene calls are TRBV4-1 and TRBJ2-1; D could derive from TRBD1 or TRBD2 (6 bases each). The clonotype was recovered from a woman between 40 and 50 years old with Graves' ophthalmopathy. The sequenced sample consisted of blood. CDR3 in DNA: TGCGCCAGCAGCCAAGTGGGGGGCCTTGGGAATGAGCAGTTCTTC. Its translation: CASSQVGGLGNEQFF.